This entry features one T cell receptor beta chain sequence. The target antigen is unknown. Each single cDNA molecule received a unique molecular identifier. One entry per CDR3 protein, called by TCRdb with MiXCR from the 5' RACE reads. The sample carries fewer than 40,000 distinct CDR3 sequences, approximately 5.2% recorded once. Germline values: CDR1 MNHEY, CDR2 SVGEGT. Losses at the gene ends were 5 bases for V and 6 bases for J; bases not matched to a gene: 12. This CDR3 has 15 residues. The data were taken from a study of early T cells in non-severe SARS-CoV-2 infection. Whole-study context: Sequencing of unsorted whole blood was done on bulk RNA, leaving chains unpaired.

Study-level points and caveats: In VDJdb matching, anti-spike CD8 responses were favored while private and CD4 specificities went missing.

This receptor was identified in an adult who was a healthcare worker with PCR-confirmed SARS-CoV-2 infection or an uninfected control (not recorded which). The rearrangement joins TRBV6-2 or TRBV6-3 to TRBJ2-7, with 8 bases fitting TRBD2. The sample was whole blood. CDR3 bases: TGTGCCAGCAGTCGAACGGGACTAGAGGGGAGCGAGCAGTACTTC. This translates into CASSRTGLEGSEQYF.